This TCR beta chain appears in the sequencing data of a study of tumor and adjacent non-tumor tissue in lung cancer. At the level of the study: There were around eleven adenocarcinoma, a couple of squamous cell carcinoma and 1 small cell lung cancer cases.

Worth noting for this clonotype: Its antigen is unknown.

Germline lookup yields CDR1 SGHRS and CDR2 YFSETQ. Trimming left V 2 bases short and J 6 bases short, with 11 bases between. The CDR3 extends over 14 amino acids. Whole-study results and caveats: TCR diversity was significantly greater in tumor than normal lung tissue. Patients with more diverse tumor TCRs had worse survival.

RNA was extracted from bulk tissue without any cell sorting. Newly diagnosed lung cancer patients had thoracic surgery in China, August–November 2014, without prior chemotherapy. TCRbeta libraries were built with three rounds of nested PCR, modified from ARM-PCR. Using its own MiXCR run on the multiplex PCR reads, TCRdb lists one record per CDR3 protein. In the table there are 89,000 or so distinct CDR3 sequences, around 65% of which are singletons. The sequence was collected from a man between 65 and 85 years old with non-small cell lung cancer. The sequenced sample consisted of lung tumor tissue. The rearrangement uses TRBV5-1 and TRBJ2-2, with D unresolved. This chain's CDR3 is CASSLLGDAGELFF. The CDR3 DNA follows: TGCGCCAGCAGCTTACTCGGTGACGCCGGGGAGCTGTTTTTT.